A single sample gave rise to the 25 T cell receptor beta chains below, sequenced in a study of chemoradiotherapy in HPV16-positive cancers. Profiled with immunoSEQ multiplex PCR; TCRdb holds only in-frame clones, not every one. The table shows 16,000 or so clones, with 70% occurring only once. The sample consisted of tumor tissue, taken from a patient who underwent chemoradiotherapy. The receptors originated from a human donor with HPV-associated anogenital cancer.

The chain joins TRBV2 to TRBJ2-7; D gene unclear. The CDR3 length is 11 residues. Germline CDR1 SNHLY, CDR2 FYNNEI. Trimming pared 8 bases from V and 3 bases from J, leaving 8 bases between. DNA of the CDR3: TGTGCCAGCGGAGAGATCTACGAGCAGTACTTC. Translating it yields CASGEIYEQYF. The entire variable domain, with the rest obtained from reference TRBV2 and TRBJ2-7, is as follows: EPEVTQTPSHQVTQMGQEVILRCVPISNHLYFYWYRQILGQKVEFLVSFYNNEISEKSEIFDDQFSVERPDGSNFTLKIRSTKLEDSAMYFCASGEIYEQYFGPGTRLTVT.

Only one count was recorded for this clone. The V and J genes are TRBV10-1 and TRBJ2-3; TRBD2 matches 9 bases. Per germline, CDR1 WNHNN and CDR2 SYGVQD (reference sequence). With 5 bases clipped from V and 2 bases from J, the junction kept 5 bases outside the gene matches. There are 15 residues in the CDR3. CDR3 nucleotides: TGCGCCAGCAGTTCTAGCGGGGCGAACACAGATACGCAGTATTTT. It yields the protein CASSSSGANTDTQYF.

The gene calls are TRBV6-5 and TRBJ1-2; no reliable D call. The CDR3 extends over 11 amino acids. The V gene's germline CDR1 is MNHEY and CDR2 SVGAGI. V was shortened by 8 bases and J by 11 bases, with 15 bases between the two germline ends. The CDR3 bases are TGTGCCAGCGCTGAAATCGGGGAGTACACCTTC. Translated, it gives CASAEIGEYTF.

The chain recombines TRBV6-5 with TRBJ1-2, with D tentatively TRBD1 (6 bases). In germline, CDR1 is MNHEY, CDR2 SVGAGI. The CDR3 is made up of 12 amino acids. The V end lost 6 bases, the J end lost 2 bases, and 7 bases lay between the germline ends. For the CDR3, the DNA is TGTGCCAGCAGGGGGGGCAACTATGGCTACACCTTC. Protein: CASRGGNYGYTF.

This clone showed up just once. The chain uses TRBV2 and TRBJ2-7, with 10 bases aligning to TRBD1. The V and J ends lost 3 bases and 2 bases, in that order; junction bases with no gene match: 4. CDR3 length: 15 residues. Germline-derived CDR1 and CDR2 are SNHLY and FYNNEI. CDR3 bases: TGTGCCAGCAGTGAGGGACAGGGGAGGACCTACGAGCAGTACTTC. Encoded protein: CASSEGQGRTYEQYF.

The V call is TRBV7-6, the J call TRBJ1-1, with 8 bases lining up with TRBD1. The germline V gene has CDR1 SGHVS and CDR2 FNYEAQ. After removal of 0 bases from V and 4 bases from J, the junction contained 1 base not matched to a gene. CDR3 length: 14 amino acids. This CDR3 reads CASSLAGQGTEAFF. DNA of the CDR3: TGTGCCAGCAGCTTAGCAGGACAGGGCACTGAAGCTTTCTTT. Using reference TRBV7-6 and TRBJ1-1 for the parts outside the CDR3, the full variable domain is GAGVSQSPRYKVTKRGQDVALRCDPISGHVSLYWYRQALGQGPEFLTYFNYEAQQDKSGLPNDRFSAERPEGSISTLTIQRTEQRDSAMYRCASSLAGQGTEAFFGQGTRLTVV.

This chain joins TRBV30 and TRBJ2-1; TRBD1 is a possible D gene (5 bases). There are 13 residues in the CDR3. V was shortened by 0 bases and J by 16 bases, with 19 bases between the two germline ends. Germline assignment: CDR1 GTSNPN and CDR2 SVGIG (reference sequence). The CDR3 nucleotides are TGTGCCTGGAGTGTAGGGGCCCGTCCGAGGAAATTCTTC. Protein: CAWSVGARPRKFF.

The chain employs TRBV5-1 and TRBJ2-5, with D possibly being TRBD1 (6 bases). The CDR3 extends over 14 amino acids. Trimming pared 0 bases from V and 4 bases from J, leaving 10 bases between. Germline V gene sequence: CDR1 SGHRS, CDR2 YFSETQ. CDR3 in DNA: TGCGCCAGCAGCTTGGGGGGGCTAGCAGAGACCCAGTACTTC. Amino acids: CASSLGGLAETQYF.

This rearrangement joins TRBV10-3 to TRBJ2-5, with TRBD1 identical over 9 bases. V was clipped by 10 bases and J by 5 bases; unmatched bases: 14. The CDR3 is made up of 15 amino acids. CDR1 and CDR2 from the germline V gene are ENHRY and SYGVKD. The CDR3 DNA reads TGTGCCAGCAGGGCTGCCGGGACAGGGCTGGAGACCCAGTACTTC. Translating gives CASRAAGTGLETQYF.

The chain has TRBV28 and TRBJ1-2; D gene unclear. The CDR3 length is 13 residues. V was cut by 2 bases and J by 3 bases, with 7 bases left in between. Germline assignment: CDR1 MDHEN and CDR2 SYDVKM. Here the CDR3 DNA reads TGTGCCAGCAGTTTAGCAACTTACTATGGCTACACCTTC. It specifies CASSLATYYGYTF.

This chain links TRBV14 with TRBJ2-4; D is ambiguous. Germline V gives CDR1 SGHDN, CDR2 FVKESK. The CDR3 is 14 amino acids. Trimming removed 1 base at V and 2 bases at J, with 6 bases between. CDR3 in amino acids: CASSQVGSKNIQYF. In nucleotides, the CDR3 is TGTGCCAGCAGCCAAGTGGGATCCAAAAACATTCAGTACTTC.

The chain combines TRBV9 with TRBJ1-4; tentatively, D is TRBD1 (5 bases). V lost 7 bases to trimming and J lost 3 bases, with 13 bases between them. The CDR3 contains 14 residues. Germline V lookup: CDR1 SGDLS, CDR2 YYNGEE. CDR3 in DNA: TGTGCCAGCGGGGTAGGGGTATCTAATGAAAAACTGTTTTTT. This gives the protein CASGVGVSNEKLFF.

The rearrangement joins TRBV19 to TRBJ2-1, with 10 bases aligning to TRBD2. The V gene end was trimmed by 10 bases and the J gene end by 6 bases; junction bases not matched to a gene: 9. The V gene's germline CDR1 is LNHDA and CDR2 SQIVND (reference sequence). This CDR3 has 14 amino acids. CDR3 sequence reads: CATQASGSGNEQFF. The CDR3, as DNA: TGTGCCACCCAAGCTAGCGGGAGTGGCAATGAGCAGTTCTTC.

The V and J genes are TRBV14 and TRBJ2-7; D unclear. The germline V gene has CDR1 SGHDN and CDR2 FVKESK. Trimming shortened V by 2 bases and J by 3 bases, and 11 bases separated the two germline ends. There are 14 residues in the CDR3. CDR3 loop: CASSQSDSHYEQYF. In DNA form, the CDR3 reads TGTGCCAGCAGCCAAAGTGATTCTCACTACGAGCAGTACTTC. Full variable domain (outside the CDR3, taken from reference TRBV14 and TRBJ2-7): EAGVTQFPSHSVIEKGQTVTLRCDPISGHDNLYWYRRVMGKEIKFLLHFVKESKQDESGMPNNRFLAERTGGTYSTLKVQPAELEDSGVYFCASSQSDSHYEQYFGPGTRLTVT.

The chain employs TRBV2 and TRBJ2-3, with 11 bases aligning to TRBD2. J lost 8 bases, V lost 8 bases, and 15 bases had no gene match. This CDR3 comprises 16 residues. Per germline, CDR1 SNHLY and CDR2 FYNNEI. In DNA, the CDR3 is TGTGCCAGCTGGTCTCTAGGGCTAGCGGGAGGTTTTACGCAGTATTTT. Its protein product is CASWSLGLAGGFTQYF.

This chain uses TRBV7-9 with TRBJ1-6; D possibly corresponds to TRBD1 (5 bases). The V end was cut by 4 bases, the J end by 8 bases, with 18 bases between. This CDR3 has 16 amino acids. CDR1 and CDR2 from the germline V gene are SEHNR and FQNEAQ (reference sequence). This CDR3 reads CASSSGGGRRDSPLHF. Written as DNA, the CDR3 is TGTGCCAGCAGCTCTGGGGGGGGGAGGCGAGATTCACCCCTCCACTTT.

The chain uses TRBV7-9 and TRBJ2-1; D unresolved. The CDR3 has 14 amino acids. Trimming cost V 4 bases and J 10 bases, with 17 bases left between them. Germline lookup yields CDR1 SEHNR and CDR2 FQNEAQ (reference sequence). CDR3 loop: CASSSPWQFGEQFF. CDR3 nucleotide sequence: TGTGCCAGCAGCTCACCTTGGCAGTTTGGGGAGCAGTTCTTC.

The genes are TRBV7-9 and TRBJ2-2; TRBD2 might be the D (6 bases). Germline CDR1 reads SEHNR; CDR2 reads FQNEAQ (reference sequence). This CDR3 region has 15 residues. V was trimmed by 3 bases and J by 1 base, leaving 9 bases between them. CDR3 DNA: TGTGCCAGCAGCTTTACTAGCCTGAACACCGGGGAGCTGTTTTTT. As protein: CASSFTSLNTGELFF.

The rearrangement links TRBV7-5 to TRBJ2-3; TRBD1 is taken as the D call from the table, unchecked against the DNA. TRBV7-5 is labeled a pseudogene. This CDR3 has 18 residues. The CDR3 DNA sequence: TGTGCCAGAAGCTTAGGACAGGGCCCCACCCAGAACTTCGATACGCAGTATTTT. It specifies CARSLGQGPTQNFDTQYF.

The chain couples TRBV18 to TRBJ1-1; D is possibly TRBD1 (6 bases). There are 15 residues in the CDR3. Looked up from germline, CDR1 is KGHSH and CDR2 is LQKENI. The V and J ends lost 3 bases and 7 bases respectively, with 18 bases between them. For the CDR3, the DNA is TGTGCCAGCTCACCCTATACGGGGGGGGACATTGAAGCTTTCTTT. Encoded protein: CASSPYTGGDIEAFF.

V usage is TRBV27 and J usage is TRBJ2-1; TRBD1 matches 7 bases. Germline lookup yields CDR1 MNHEY and CDR2 SMNVEV (reference sequence). The J segment lost 2 bases and the V segment lost 5 bases, leaving 9 bases of the junction unmatched. CDR3 length: 16 residues. The CDR3 DNA reads as TGTGCCAGCAGTCCCCTACAGGGGCACGCCTACAATGAGCAGTTCTTC. Protein product: CASSPLQGHAYNEQFF.

The CDR3 DNA follows: TGTGCCAGCAGCTTATCGGGTTATAGCAATCAGCCCCAGCATTTT. Translation gives CASSLSGYSNQPQHF. The rearrangement uses TRBV7-2 and TRBJ1-5, with D uncertain. With 2 bases removed from V and 0 bases from J, the gap between germline ends came to 8 bases. Germline V gene sequence: CDR1 SGHTA, CDR2 FQGNSA. This CDR3 comprises 15 residues.

The rearrangement joins TRBV5-1 to TRBJ1-6, with D tentatively TRBD1 (6 bases). There are 18 residues in the CDR3. Per germline, CDR1 SGHRS and CDR2 YFSETQ. Trimming cost V 2 bases and J 1 base, with 16 bases left between them. The CDR3 DNA sequence: TGCGCCAGCAGCTTCGGGTCTACAGGGAGGTCCTATAATTCACCCCTCCACTTT. Protein sequence: CASSFGSTGRSYNSPLHF. The full variable domain, in which reference TRBV5-1 and TRBJ1-6 provide the parts outside the CDR3, is KAGVTQTPRYLIKTRGQQVTLSCSPISGHRSVSWYQQTPGQGLQFLFEYFSETQRNKGNFPGRFSGRQFSNSRSEMNVSTLELGDSALYLCASSFGSTGRSYNSPLHFGNGTRLTVT.

The V and J genes are TRBV2 and TRBJ1-2; 7 positions agree with TRBD1. The V gene's germline CDR1 is SNHLY and CDR2 FYNNEI. Germline trimming cut 6 bases from V and 8 bases from J; bases unmatched to any gene: 15. The CDR3 loop spans 15 amino acids. The CDR3 region is CASRPPGQTSRGYTF. The CDR3 coding sequence is TGTGCCAGCAGGCCCCCGGGACAGACCTCTAGGGGCTACACCTTC.

The chain's CDR3 is CASSLERTGRIFETQYF. The CDR3 region has the DNA TGCGCCAGCAGCTTGGAACGGACAGGGAGGATCTTTGAGACCCAGTACTTC. J is TRBJ2-5 and V is TRBV5-1, with 8 bases aligning to TRBD1. The germline gives CDR1 SGHRS, CDR2 YFSETQ. Trimming took 0 bases from V and 5 from J; bases not matched to a gene: 12. This CDR3 comprises 17 residues. Drawing the rest from reference TRBV5-1 and TRBJ2-5, the complete variable domain is KAGVTQTPRYLIKTRGQQVTLSCSPISGHRSVSWYQQTPGQGLQFLFEYFSETQRNKGNFPGRFSGRQFSNSRSEMNVSTLELGDSALYLCASSLERTGRIFETQYFGPGTRLLVL.